Presented here are 10 T cell receptor beta chains from one specimen sequenced in a study of blood T cells in healthy people across ages. The second PCR ran about 6 to 12 cycles with a sample-barcoded 5' primer and J-beta primers. TCRdb re-called the 5' RACE reads with MiXCR, one entry per CDR3 protein. Of over a million distinct CDR3 sequences listed, around 40% were seen once; the top ten hold around 4%. The sequencing sample was made of blood. These receptors were taken from a woman younger than 35 in good health.

V gene TRBV4-3 combines with J gene TRBJ1-1; D not resolved. The V and J ends lost 0 bases and 0 bases respectively, with 20 bases between them. Germline CDR1 and CDR2: LGHNA and YSLEER. The CDR3 sequence is 19 residues long. CDR3 sequence: CASSQDTTVIPAMNTEAFF. In nucleotides, the CDR3 is TGCGCCAGCAGCCAAGATACAACAGTTATACCGGCCATGAACACTGAAGCTTTCTTT.

This sequence joins TRBV3-1 and TRBJ2-7; a weak D match, TRBD2 (6 bases). Deletions cut 4 bases from V and 2 bases from J, with 21 bases between. The CDR3 sequence is 17 residues long. Germline-derived CDR1 and CDR2 are LGHDT and YNNKEL (reference sequence). CDR3 DNA: TGTGCCAGCAGCCCTCCACCGTCGGCGGGATCAGCCTACGAGCAGTACTTC. Encoded protein: CASSPPPSAGSAYEQYF.

As for this clonotype: Germline and junction disagree at one end, which may indicate a read error. This chain connects TRBV11-2 to TRBJ2-1; a weak D match, TRBD2 (6 bases). The CDR3 is made up of 16 amino acids. Germline CDR1 SGHAT, CDR2 FQNNGV. CDR3 residues: CANSSDSWGEYNEQFF. Here the CDR3 DNA reads TGTGCCAACAGCTCAGACAGCTGGGGGGAATACAATGAGCAGTTCTTC. Variable domain in full (rest from reference TRBV11-2 and TRBJ2-1): EAGVAQSPRYKIIEKRQSVAFWCNPISGHATLYWYQQILGQGPKLLIQFQNNGVVDDSQLPKDRFSAERLKGVDSTLKIQPAKLEDSAVYLCANSSDSWGEYNEQFFGPGTRLTVL.

The sample holds a few counts of this clonotype. J is TRBJ2-3 and V is TRBV7-9; D is undetermined. V lost 2 bases to trimming and J lost 6 bases, with 15 bases between them. This CDR3 contains 15 residues. The germline V gene has CDR1 SEHNR and CDR2 FQNEAQ (reference sequence). CDR3 nucleotide sequence: TGTGCCAGCAGCTTATTCCACCTTGCATTTGATACGCAGTATTTT. Translating it yields CASSLFHLAFDTQYF.

The genes are TRBV7-9 and TRBJ2-1; TRBD2 is a possible D gene (5 bases). The length of the CDR3 is 14 residues. Germline CDR1 is SEHNR and CDR2 is FQNEAQ (reference sequence). The ends were cut back, 5 bases at V and 8 bases at J, with 16 bases in the middle. In DNA form, the CDR3 reads TGTGCCAGCAGCCTTCGGACCGCCGGGGATGAGCAGTTCTTC. It yields the protein CASSLRTAGDEQFF.

The rearrangement uses TRBV3-1 and TRBJ2-7, with 8 bases matching TRBD2. The J call may be wrong; the DNA end is better matched by TRBJ2-5. The CDR3 is 17 residues long. Germline-derived CDR1 and CDR2 are LGHDT and YNNKEL (reference sequence). CDR3 amino acids: CASSLIAGPPEGETQYF. The CDR3 DNA sequence: TGTGCCAGCAGCCTTATAGCGGGACCCCCCGAGGGAGAGACCCAGTACTTC.

The gene calls are TRBV29-1 and TRBJ2-1; possibly TRBD2 for D (5 bases). This CDR3 region has 14 residues. Germline CDR1 SQVTM, CDR2 ANQGSEA. The V and J ends lost 3 bases and 1 base respectively, with 10 bases between them. DNA for the CDR3: TGCAGCGTTGAGAGGGTCATATCCTACAATGAGCAGTTCTTC. Its translation: CSVERVISYNEQFF.

The chain combines TRBV20-1 with TRBJ1-6; D possibly corresponds to TRBD1 (6 bases). CDR3 length: 14 residues. In germline, CDR1 is DFQATT, CDR2 SNEGSKA (reference sequence). Trimming removed 2 bases from V and 2 bases from J, with 7 bases in between. CDR3 amino acids: CSARQGTYNSPLHF. Written as DNA, the CDR3 is TGCAGTGCTAGACAGGGGACCTATAATTCACCCCTCCACTTT.

This clonotype was counted at least ten times. The chain is built from TRBV7-2 and TRBJ1-2, with unresolved D. Trimming pared 5 bases from V and 5 bases from J, leaving 12 bases between. Germline CDR1 reads SGHTA; CDR2 reads FQGNSA. This CDR3 has 13 amino acids. CDR3 sequence: CASSISLAYGYTF. CDR3 in DNA: TGTGCCAGCAGCATTTCCCTGGCGTATGGCTACACCTTC.

This clonotype was counted a few times. In DNA, the CDR3 is TGTGCCAGCAGTTACGGGCAGGGCGGGCTTGACTATGGCTACACCTTC. It encodes CASSYGQGGLDYGYTF. The rearrangement uses TRBV6-6 and TRBJ1-2; TRBD1 is a possible D gene (5 bases). Germline CDR1 is MNHNY and CDR2 is SVGAGI (reference sequence). The V end was cut by 2 bases, the J end by 3 bases, with 16 bases between. This CDR3 has 16 residues.